The 9 T cell receptor beta chains listed next were all sequenced from one sample in a study of T cells in Graves' hyperthyroidism and ophthalmopathy. The source material, RNA transcripts, was used to amplify TCR beta CDR3 regions. A set of HTBI primers served as the primers for a first-round RT-PCR of the TCR CDR3. Each CDR3 protein gets one entry after TCRdb re-called the multiplex PCR reads with MiXCR. The sample holds approximately 590,000 distinct CDR3 sequences, roughly 14% seen once. The sample consisted of blood. The receptors here all came from a woman in her 30s with Graves' hyperthyroidism.

This clonotype was observed a few times. V gene TRBV20-1 combines with J gene TRBJ1-1, with D possibly matching TRBD1 (6 bases). Between the trimmed V and J ends, which lost 0 bases and 1 base, there was a span of 9 bases. Germline V gene sequence: CDR1 DFQATT, CDR2 SNEGSKA (reference sequence). This CDR3 is 14 amino acids long. The CDR3 DNA follows: TGCAGTGCTAGAGAGGGGACACAGAACACTGAAGCTTTCTTT. Translated, it gives CSAREGTQNTEAFF.

About this clonotype itself: This clone may be a read error of a much larger clone one base away. The chain joins TRBV18 to TRBJ2-7; D not resolved. This CDR3 is 13 amino acids long. Per germline, CDR1 KGHSH and CDR2 LQKENI. CDR3 sequence (DNA): TGTGCCGGCTCACTGCGAAGGTCCTACGAGCAGTACTTC. Protein sequence: CAGSLRRSYEQYF.

The sample holds many counts of this clonotype. The chain links TRBV5-1 to TRBJ2-7, with TRBD2 matching over 8 bases. J lost 2 bases, V lost 4 bases, and 11 bases had no gene match. CDR1 and CDR2 from the germline V gene are SGHRS and YFSETQ. The CDR3 is 16 amino acids. The CDR3 here is CASSIQAGAGTYEQYF. In nucleotides, the CDR3 is TGCGCCAGCAGCATCCAAGCGGGAGCAGGCACCTACGAGCAGTACTTC.

The chain joins TRBV11-2 to TRBJ1-6; 12 bases align to TRBD1. Germline-derived CDR1 and CDR2 are SGHAT and FQNNGV. After removal of 5 bases from V and 7 bases from J, the junction contained 6 bases not matched to a gene. The CDR3 extends over 16 amino acids. The CDR3, as DNA: TGTGCCAGCAGCAACCGGGACAGGGGGCGGAATTCACCCCTCCACTTT. Its translation is CASSNRDRGRNSPLHF.

The chain links TRBV5-4 to TRBJ2-2, with unresolved D. Deletions cut 4 bases from V and 8 bases from J, with 9 bases between. The length of the CDR3 is 12 residues. Per germline, CDR1 SGHNT and CDR2 YYREEE (reference sequence). DNA for the CDR3: TGTGCCAGCAGCCTATTCTTGGGGGAGCTGTTTTTT. This encodes CASSLFLGELFF. The complete variable domain, with remaining parts taken from reference TRBV5-4 and TRBJ2-2, reads ETGVTQSPTHLIKTRGQQVTLRCSSQSGHNTVSWYQQALGQGPQFIFQYYREEENGRGNFPPRFSGLQFPNYSSELNVNALELDDSALYLCASSLFLGELFFGEGSRLTVL.

A note on this clonotype: A much larger clone differs by one base, so this may be a read error. The genes are TRBV30 and TRBJ2-1; D uncertain. Germline V gives CDR1 GTSNPN, CDR2 SVGIG (reference sequence). CDR3 length equals 17 residues. CDR3 sequence (DNA): TGTGCCTGGAGTACGCGCCTACAGAGAAGCTCCTACAATGAGCAGTCCTTC. This gives the protein CAWSTRLQRSSYNEQSF.

This clonotype has ten or more counts. The J gene is TRBJ2-6, the V gene TRBV2; D gene ambiguous. Deletions cut 4 bases from V and 0 bases from J, with 7 bases between. Per the germline V gene, CDR1 is SNHLY and CDR2 is FYNNEI. This CDR3 region has 15 residues. CDR3 amino acids: CASSVTGSGANVLTF. As DNA, the CDR3 is TGTGCCAGCAGTGTTACTGGCTCTGGGGCCAACGTCCTGACTTTC.

This clonotype was seen many times. The V gene is TRBV28, the J gene TRBJ1-5; D gene uncertain. The germline V gene encodes CDR1 MDHEN and CDR2 SYDVKM. The V end lost 1 base, the J end lost 9 bases, and 13 bases lay between the germline ends. The CDR3 contains 14 residues. The CDR3 bases are TGTGCCAGCAGTTTATTAGGGTTGGGTAGGCCCCAGCATTTT. As protein: CASSLLGLGRPQHF.

The chain uses TRBV6-1 and TRBJ1-1; 10 positions match TRBD1. The CDR3 has 13 amino acids. J was trimmed by 6 bases and V by 6 bases; bases with no gene match: 4. Germline-derived CDR1 and CDR2 are MNHNS and SASEGT. The CDR3 spells CASRGQGVSEAFF. CDR3 nucleotide sequence: TGTGCCAGCAGAGGACAGGGGGTATCTGAAGCTTTCTTT.